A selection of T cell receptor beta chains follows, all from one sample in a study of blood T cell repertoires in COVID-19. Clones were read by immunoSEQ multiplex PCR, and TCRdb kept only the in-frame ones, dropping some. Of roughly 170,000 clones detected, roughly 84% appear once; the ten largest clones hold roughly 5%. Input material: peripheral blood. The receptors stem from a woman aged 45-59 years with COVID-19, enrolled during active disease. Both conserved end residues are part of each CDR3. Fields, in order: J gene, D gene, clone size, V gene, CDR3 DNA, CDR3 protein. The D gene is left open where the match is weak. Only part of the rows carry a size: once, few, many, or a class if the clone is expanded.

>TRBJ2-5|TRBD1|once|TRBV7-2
TGTGCCAGCAGCGTCCTGGGACAGGGGATCGGAGAGACCCAGTACTTC
CASSVLGQGIGETQYF
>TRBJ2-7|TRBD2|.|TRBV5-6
TGTGCCAGCAGCTTGGCGTCACTCTGGAAAGCGGGGTCCTACGAGCAGTACTTC
CASSLASLWKAGSYEQYF
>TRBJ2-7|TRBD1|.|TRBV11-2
TGTGCCAGCGCCCCTCCGGGACAGCCTATCGAGCAGTACTTC
CASAPPGQPIEQYF
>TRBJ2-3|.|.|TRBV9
TGTGCCAGCAGTGCGGTGCTCACAGATACGCAGTATTTT
CASSAVLTDTQYF
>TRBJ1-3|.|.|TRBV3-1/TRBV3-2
TGTGCCAGCAGCCAAGTTCTGGACACCTACTCTGGAAACACCATATATTTT
CASSQVLDTYSGNTIYF
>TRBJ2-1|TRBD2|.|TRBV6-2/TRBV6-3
TGTGCCAGCAGCTTGACTAGCGGTGACTACAATGAGCAGTTCTTC
CASSLTSGDYNEQFF
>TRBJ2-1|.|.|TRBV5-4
TGTGCCAGCAGCCCTTACAATGAGCAGTTCTTC
CASSPYNEQFF
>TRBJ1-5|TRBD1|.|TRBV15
TGTGCCACCAGCAGAAACAAGGACAGGGGGCCCACCTTAGACAATCAGCCCCAGCATTTT
CATSRNKDRGPTLDNQPQHF
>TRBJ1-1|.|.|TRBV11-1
TGTGCCAGCAGCTCGAGAGTTATGAACACTGAAGCTTTCTTT
CASSSRVMNTEAFF
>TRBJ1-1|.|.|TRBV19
TGTGCCAGTCGTCAGGGGATAGGGAACACTGAAGCTTTCTTT
CASRQGIGNTEAFF
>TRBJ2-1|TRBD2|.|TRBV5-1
TGCGCCAGCAGCTCGCCTCTAGCGGGGGGGGAGAATGAGCAGTTCTTC
CASSSPLAGGENEQFF
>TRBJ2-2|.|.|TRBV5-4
TGTGCCAGCGGCCCTTTGACCGGGGAGCTGTTTTTT
CASGPLTGELFF
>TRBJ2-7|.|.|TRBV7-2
TGTGCCAGCAGCTTAACCGGGATCAAATCCTCCTACGAGCAGTACTTC
CASSLTGIKSSYEQYF
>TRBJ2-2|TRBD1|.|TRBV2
TGTGCCAGCAGGACGACAGGGACCGGGGAGCTGTTTTTT
CASRTTGTGELFF
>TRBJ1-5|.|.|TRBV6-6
TGTGCCAGCAGCCTTTCCGGGGGACGTCAGCCCCAGCATTTT
CASSLSGGRQPQHF
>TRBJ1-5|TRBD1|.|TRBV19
TGTGCCAGTAGTCCGGGACAGAGCAATCAGCCCCAGCATTTT
CASSPGQSNQPQHF
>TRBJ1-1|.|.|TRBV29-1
TGCAGCGTTGATAACAACCTGTTGAACACTGAAGCTTTCTTT
CSVDNNLLNTEAFF
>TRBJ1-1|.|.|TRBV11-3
TGTGCCAGCAGCCCCGTTTACACTGAAGCTTTCTTT
CASSPVYTEAFF
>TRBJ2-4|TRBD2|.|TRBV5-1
TGCGCCAGCAGCTTGACGGGGGGAGGACCGGAGAACATTCAGTACTTC
CASSLTGGGPENIQYF
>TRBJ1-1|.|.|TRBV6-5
TGTGCCAGCAGGGAGGGGCTTTCCCAGAACACTGAAGCTTTCTTT
CASREGLSQNTEAFF
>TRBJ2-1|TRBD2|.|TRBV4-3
TGCGCCAGCAGCCAAGATCAGGGCGGGGGGGCCTATGAGCAGTTCTTC
CASSQDQGGGAYEQFF
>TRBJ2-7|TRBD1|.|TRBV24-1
TGTGCCACCAGTAATTCGGGGACAGGGGCCTACGAGCAGTACTTC
CATSNSGTGAYEQYF
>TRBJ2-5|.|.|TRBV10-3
TGTGCCGCGACAGGGGAGGGGGAGACCCAGTACTTC
CAATGEGETQYF
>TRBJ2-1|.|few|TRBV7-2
TGTGCCAGCACAAAGGTGGACTTCAATGAGCAGTTCTTC
CASTKVDFNEQFF
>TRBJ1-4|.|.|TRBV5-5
TGTGCCAGCAGCTATCTCGAGAGTACTTCGGGAGAAAAACTGTTTTTT
CASSYLESTSGEKLFF
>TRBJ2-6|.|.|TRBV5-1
TGCGCCAGCAGCACCACGGCCCAGGGCGCTGGGGCCAACGTCCTGACTTTC
CASSTTAQGAGANVLTF
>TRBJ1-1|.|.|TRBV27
TGTGCCAGCAGTTTAAATCAGGGTGTCTCTGAAGCTTTCTTT
CASSLNQGVSEAFF
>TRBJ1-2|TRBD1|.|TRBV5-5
TGTGCCAGCAGCTTGGGACAGGGAGGCGGCTACACCTTC
CASSLGQGGGYTF
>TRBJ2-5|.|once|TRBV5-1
TGCGCCACCAGACTAGGATCTATCACGGCGGGAGAGACCCAGTACTTC
CATRLGSITAGETQYF